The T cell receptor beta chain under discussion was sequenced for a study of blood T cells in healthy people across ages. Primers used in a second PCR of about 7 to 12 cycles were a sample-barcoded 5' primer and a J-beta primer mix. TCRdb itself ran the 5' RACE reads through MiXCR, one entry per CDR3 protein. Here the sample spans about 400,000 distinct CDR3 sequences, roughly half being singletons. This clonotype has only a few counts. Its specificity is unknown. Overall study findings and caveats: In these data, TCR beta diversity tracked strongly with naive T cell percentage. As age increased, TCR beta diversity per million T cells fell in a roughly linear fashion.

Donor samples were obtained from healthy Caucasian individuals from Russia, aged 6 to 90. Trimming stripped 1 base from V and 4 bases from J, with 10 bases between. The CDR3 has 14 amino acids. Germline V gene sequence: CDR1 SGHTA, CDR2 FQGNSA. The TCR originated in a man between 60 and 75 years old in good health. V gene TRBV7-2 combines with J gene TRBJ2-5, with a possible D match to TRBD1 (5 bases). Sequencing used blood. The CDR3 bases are TGTGCCAGCAGCTTAGGATCAGGGTTAGAGACCCAGTACTTC. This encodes CASSLGSGLETQYF.